Listed below are T cell receptor beta chains from one sample, sequenced in a study of OX40 agonist ivuxolimab in advanced cancers. The protocol was immunoSEQ multiplex PCR, while the TCRdb copy is restricted to in-frame clones and leaves out a portion. The sample lists about 78,000 clones; approximately 88% were seen once. The material was CD4+ or CD8+ T cells sorted from blood, obtained in a trial of the OX40 agonist ivuxolimab. These receptors originate from an adult with an advanced solid tumor such as melanoma, head and neck, liver or kidney cancer. The CDR3 runs from the conserved cysteine through the conserved F or W. D genes are given only for firm matches. Where a row states a size, it is once, few, many or the class of an expanded clone; other rows omit it.

d_call	v_call	clone_size	j_call	cdr3_nt	cdr3_aa
.	TRBV5-4	.	TRBJ2-5	TGTGCCAGCAGCTCGGTCGGCCGAAAAGAGACCCAGTACTTC	CASSSVGRKETQYF
.	TRBV10-1	few	TRBJ2-2	TGCGCCAGCAGTGATGGAAGTCCGAACACCGGGGAGCTGTTTTTT	CASSDGSPNTGELFF
TRBD1	TRBV18	once	TRBJ2-3	TGTGCCAGCTCATTCGGGACAGGGGGCACAGATACGCAGTATTTT	CASSFGTGGTDTQYF
TRBD2	TRBV9	.	TRBJ2-1	TGTGCCAGCAGCGTAGGTCGCGGGGGGGCAGGGGAGCAGTTCTTC	CASSVGRGGAGEQFF
TRBD2	TRBV4-2	.	TRBJ2-1	TGTGCCAGCAGCCAAGGCATCCGTGGCGGGGGGAGCGATGAGCAGTTCTTC	CASSQGIRGGGSDEQFF
TRBD2	TRBV6-5	.	TRBJ2-3	TGTGCCAGCAGTTATGGACTAGCGGGAGGTGTGGATACGCAGTATTTT	CASSYGLAGGVDTQYF
.	TRBV7-9	.	TRBJ1-2	TGTGCCAGCAGCTTAGCACAGTCCTATGGCTACACCTTC	CASSLAQSYGYTF
TRBD2	TRBV5-1	.	TRBJ2-5	TGCGCCAGCAGCCTACTAGCGGGAGGAGGGGAGACCCAGTACTTC	CASSLLAGGGETQYF
TRBD2	TRBV7-2	few	TRBJ2-2	TGTGCCAGCAGCCTAAAGCGGGGGAACCTCGGGGAGCTGTTTTTT	CASSLKRGNLGELFF
.	TRBV18	.	TRBJ1-4	TGTGCCAGCTCACCACTCCAGGATCCAACTAATGAAAAACTGTTTTTT	CASSPLQDPTNEKLFF
TRBD2	TRBV30	.	TRBJ2-5	TGTGCCTGGGGGGGGACTAGCGGGAGACGAGAGACCCAGTACTTC	CAWGGTSGRRETQYF
TRBD1	TRBV2	many	TRBJ1-2	TGTGCCACCGGACGACAGGGGGCCCTGTATGGCTACACCTTC	CATGRQGALYGYTF
.	TRBV19	.	TRBJ1-5	TGTGCCAGTCGGCAGTCCAATCAGCCCCAGCATTTT	CASRQSNQPQHF
.	TRBV5-1	.	TRBJ2-5	TGCGCCAGCAGCTTCGGTAGGGGAGAGACCCAGTACTTC	CASSFGRGETQYF
.	TRBV5-8	.	TRBJ2-5	TGTGCCAGCAGACCCTGGGGCAGATCTATGGAGACCCAGTACTTC	CASRPWGRSMETQYF
.	TRBV4-2	.	TRBJ2-7	TGTGCCGGCAGCGGACGACAGGAATATTCTAACGAGCAGTACTTC	CAGSGRQEYSNEQYF
TRBD1	TRBV7-2	.	TRBJ1-1	TGTGCCAGCAGCAGGGACAGATTGAACACTGAAGCTTTCTTT	CASSRDRLNTEAFF
.	TRBV6-1	.	TRBJ1-5	TGTGCCAGCAGTGAAATGGGTCAGCCCCAGCATTTT	CASSEMGQPQHF
TRBD1	TRBV15	few	TRBJ1-1	TGTGCCACCAGCAGGCTAGATAGTAGGGGGCGCTGGGTTCGGACTGAAGCTTTCTTT	CATSRLDSRGRWVRTEAFF
TRBD2	TRBV29-1	.	TRBJ2-5	TGCAGCGTTGGAAACGGGGGGGAGACCCAGTACTTC	CSVGNGGETQYF
TRBD1	TRBV18	.	TRBJ1-3	TGTGCCAGCTCACCCACGCGGGACAGGGTTTCTGGAAACACCATATATTTT	CASSPTRDRVSGNTIYF
.	TRBV7-6	.	TRBJ2-7	TGTGCCAGCAGCCCCGAGAGGCTTCCCTCCTACGAGCAGTACTTC	CASSPERLPSYEQYF
TRBD1	TRBV18	.	TRBJ1-2	TGTGCCAGCTCACCGGACAGGGGTTATGGCTACACCTTC	CASSPDRGYGYTF
.	TRBV4-3	once	TRBJ2-3	TGCGCCAGCAGCCAAGGCGTGCAGGGGGGAGATACGCAGTATTTT	CASSQGVQGGDTQYF
TRBD1	TRBV9	.	TRBJ1-2	TGTGCCAGCAGCGATCGGACAGGGTCAAACTATGGCTACACCTTC	CASSDRTGSNYGYTF
TRBD1	TRBV18	.	TRBJ1-4	TGTGCCAGCTCACCGGGGGACAGTGCAACTAATGAAAAACTGTTTTTT	CASSPGDSATNEKLFF
.	TRBV2	.	TRBJ2-3	TGTGCCAGCAAGCGCTCGCCAATCACAGATACGCAGTATTTT	CASKRSPITDTQYF
TRBD1	TRBV18	.	TRBJ2-7	TGTGCCAGCTCATCGACAGGGGGAGACTACGAGCAGTACTTC	CASSSTGGDYEQYF
TRBD2	TRBV7-8	once	TRBJ2-7	TGTGCCAGCAGCCCGGAACTAGCGGGGCACGAGCAGTACTTC	CASSPELAGHEQYF
.	TRBV29-1	.	TRBJ2-3	TGCAGCCTACTCAACCAGCGAGATACGCAGTATTTT	CSLLNQRDTQYF
.	TRBV4-1	.	TRBJ2-2	TGCGCCAGCAGTACCAACGAGGAGCTGTTTTTT	CASSTNEELFF
.	TRBV6-5	.	TRBJ1-2	TGTGCCAGCAGCAGCGACAGTTATGGCTACACCTTC	CASSSDSYGYTF
TRBD1	TRBV7-6	.	TRBJ1-6	TGTGCCAGCACCCAATTTGGACAGGCAAATTCACCCCTCCACTTT	CASTQFGQANSPLHF
.	TRBV28	.	TRBJ1-4	TGTGCCAGCAGTTTAGGGACCCTAAATGAAAAACTGTTTTTT	CASSLGTLNEKLFF
.	TRBV6-5	.	TRBJ1-5	TGTGCCAGCTCGAAGGAGTTCAATCAGCCCCAGCATTTT	CASSKEFNQPQHF
.	TRBV4-1	.	TRBJ2-2	TGCGCCAGCAGCCCGCGAGGGACCGTGAACACCGGGGAGCTGTTTTTT	CASSPRGTVNTGELFF
TRBD1	TRBV29-1	.	TRBJ2-1	TGCAGCGTCCGGACAGGGACCCATGAGCAGTTCTTC	CSVRTGTHEQFF
.	TRBV30	once	TRBJ1-2	TGTGCCATTTGGGGTTATGGCTACACCTTC	CAIWGYGYTF
.	TRBV7-2	.	TRBJ1-6	TGTGCCAGCAGCTTAGGACGTCAGAATAATTCACCCCTCCACTTT	CASSLGRQNNSPLHF
.	TRBV30	once	TRBJ1-4	TGTGCCTGGAGTAAAAGGACGGGTGAAAAACTGTTTTTT	CAWSKRTGEKLFF
TRBD1	TRBV6-5	few	TRBJ1-2	TGTGCCAGCCTTGAGTACAGGGGTGGTGGCTACACCTTC	CASLEYRGGGYTF
.	TRBV19	.	TRBJ1-5	TGTGCCAGTAGTCCTCGCGACAATTATCAGCCCCAGCATTTT	CASSPRDNYQPQHF
TRBD1	TRBV11-3	once	TRBJ2-5	TGTGCCAGCAGCTCCCGACAGGGCCCCCAAGAGACCCAGTACTTC	CASSSRQGPQETQYF
.	TRBV7-2	.	TRBJ2-4	TGTGCCAGCAGCTTAGCAGTGACGGGGGAGGACATTCAGTACTTC	CASSLAVTGEDIQYF
TRBD2	TRBV9	.	TRBJ2-7	TGTGCCAGCAGCGTAGGCCTCCACGGCGGGAGGGCCGGCGAGCAGTACTTC	CASSVGLHGGRAGEQYF